These 25 T cell receptor beta chains share one sample of origin, sequenced in a study of blood T cell repertoires in COVID-19. The method was immunoSEQ multiplex PCR; TCRdb's version includes in-frame clones alone and lacks a portion of them. This sample has some 270,000 clones, with 89% found just once. Sequencing was carried out using peripheral blood. These receptors originate from a man aged 45-65 years with acute or convalescent COVID-19.

This rearrangement joins TRBV12-3 or TRBV12-4 to TRBJ1-4; D is ambiguous. V lost 7 bases and J 7 bases, leaving 13 bases between the germline ends. The CDR3 is 13 residues long. As DNA, the CDR3 is TGTGCCAGCAATGACTTGGGGAGTGAAAAACTGTTTTTT. This sequence encodes CASNDLGSEKLFF.

The chain carries TRBV5-1 and TRBJ1-2; D is unclear. CDR3 length: 14 residues. CDR1 is SGHRS, CDR2 YFSETQ, per germline. Trimming took 0 bases from V and 4 from J, leaving 10 bases between them. This CDR3 reads CASSLEGGGYGYTF. In DNA form, the CDR3 reads TGCGCCAGCAGCTTGGAGGGCGGAGGCTATGGCTACACCTTC. Based on the CDR3 plus reference TRBV5-1 and TRBJ1-2, the full variable domain is KAGVTQTPRYLIKTRGQQVTLSCSPISGHRSVSWYQQTPGQGLQFLFEYFSETQRNKGNFPGRFSGRQFSNSRSEMNVSTLELGDSALYLCASSLEGGGYGYTFGSGTRLTVV.

This rearrangement joins TRBV7-3 to TRBJ2-1, with 10 bases identical to TRBD2. The CDR3 is made up of 16 amino acids. Germline CDR1 and CDR2: SGHTA and FQGTGA. After removal of 5 bases from V and 9 bases from J, the junction contained 13 bases not matched to a gene. This CDR3 is CASSPTLSGGRAEQFF. DNA for the CDR3: TGTGCCAGCAGCCCAACACTTAGCGGGGGGCGGGCTGAGCAGTTCTTC.

The chain combines TRBV4-1 with TRBJ1-5, with D maybe TRBD1 (5 bases). Germline V lookup: CDR1 MGHRA, CDR2 YSYEKL. V dropped 0 bases and J dropped 2 bases, with 5 bases sitting between them. This CDR3 has 14 residues. CDR3 sequence: CASSQDRGNQPQHF. The CDR3 DNA reads TGCGCCAGCAGCCAAGACAGGGGCAATCAGCCCCAGCATTTT.

This sequence joins TRBV10-3 and TRBJ2-1, with 7 nucleotides matching TRBD2. Germline CDR1 ENHRY, CDR2 SYGVKD. J lost 4 bases, V lost 10 bases, and 4 bases had no gene match. This CDR3 spans 12 amino acids. The CDR3 DNA sequence: TGTGCCACCGGACTAGAGTACAATGAGCAGTTCTTC. This encodes CATGLEYNEQFF.

This chain joins TRBV7-3 and TRBJ2-2; 7 positions agree with TRBD2. The CDR3 contains 14 residues. Losses at the gene ends were 4 bases for V and 4 bases for J; bases not matched to a gene: 3. Germline loops: CDR1 SGHTA, CDR2 FQGTGA. CDR3 sequence: CASSSSGGTGELFF. CDR3 DNA sequence: TGTGCCAGCAGCTCCTCGGGGGGCACCGGGGAGCTGTTTTTT.

This chain uses TRBV5-4 with TRBJ2-7, with 8 nucleotides matching TRBD2. Germline V CDR1 and CDR2: SGHNT, YYREEE (reference sequence). The CDR3 has 17 residues. Trimming cost V 2 bases and J 2 bases; bases outside gene matches: 12. CDR3 sequence (DNA): TGTGCCAGCAGCTTCTGGTCGGGAGGGACGCCGACCTACGAGCAGTACTTC. This gives the protein CASSFWSGGTPTYEQYF. The full variable domain, rest sourced from reference TRBV5-4 and TRBJ2-7, is ETGVTQSPTHLIKTRGQQVTLRCSSQSGHNTVSWYQQALGQGPQFIFQYYREEENGRGNFPPRFSGLQFPNYSSELNVNALELDDSALYLCASSFWSGGTPTYEQYFGPGTRLTVT.

In its sample, this clone was seen once. This chain uses TRBV3-1 (or the pseudogene TRBV3-2) with TRBJ1-1, with D unclear. V lost 3 bases and J 3 bases, leaving 5 bases between the germline ends. CDR1 and CDR2 from the germline V gene are LGHDT and YNNKEL (reference sequence). The CDR3 loop spans 12 amino acids. The CDR3 DNA sequence: TGTGCCAGCAGCCACGACTACACTGAAGCTTTCTTT. Translating it yields CASSHDYTEAFF.

The chain uses TRBV6-5 and TRBJ2-2; 9 bases map to TRBD1. Germline-derived CDR1 and CDR2 are MNHEY and SVGAGI. The ends lost 4 bases at V and 4 bases at J; junction bases unmatched: 4. CDR3 size: 15 residues. The CDR3 protein is CASSWGTGITGELFF. CDR3 nucleotides: TGTGCCAGCAGTTGGGGGACAGGGATCACCGGGGAGCTGTTTTTT.

The CDR3 sequence: CASSESGGYGYTF. The CDR3 DNA sequence: TGTGCCAGCAGTGAATCAGGGGGCTATGGCTACACCTTC. The rearrangement joins TRBV25-1 to TRBJ1-2, with 7 bases matching TRBD1. J gave up 4 bases and V 1 base, and 0 bases lay outside the gene matches. Looked up from germline, CDR1 is MGHDK and CDR2 is SYGVNS. The CDR3 extends over 13 amino acids.

The V and J genes are TRBV7-3 and TRBJ2-1; D perhaps matches TRBD1 (5 bases). Germline CDR1 SGHTA, CDR2 FQGTGA. The CDR3 totals 16 residues. V was shortened by 1 base and J by 8 bases, with 18 bases between the two germline ends. Here the CDR3 DNA reads TGTGCCAGCAGCTTAAGGCCGGGCGAAAGGGGTTATGAGCAGTTCTTC. Protein sequence: CASSLRPGERGYEQFF.

The chain links TRBV5-4 to TRBJ2-2; no firm D call. CDR1 and CDR2 (germline): SGHNT, YYREEE (reference sequence). Trimming took 4 bases from V and 13 from J, leaving 17 bases between them. The CDR3 has 13 amino acids. DNA for the CDR3: TGTGCCAGCAGCCGCCCTGACCTATCGGGGCTGTTTTTT. It yields the protein CASSRPDLSGLFF. The full variable domain, with the rest looked up from reference TRBV5-4 and TRBJ2-2, is ETGVTQSPTHLIKTRGQQVTLRCSSQSGHNTVSWYQQALGQGPQFIFQYYREEENGRGNFPPRFSGLQFPNYSSELNVNALELDDSALYLCASSRPDLSGLFFGEGSRLTVL.

J is TRBJ2-3 and V is TRBV5-1; D may be TRBD2 (6 bases). Trimming left V 4 bases short and J 5 bases short, with 14 bases between. The CDR3 consists of 14 residues. CDR1 is SGHRS and CDR2 is YFSETQ in the germline V gene. As DNA, the CDR3 is TGCGCCAGCAGCATCGGGACTGGGGTAGATACGCAGTATTTT. Translation gives CASSIGTGVDTQYF.

J is TRBJ2-3 and V is TRBV11-2, with TRBD2 identical over 12 bases. J was trimmed by 1 base and V by 5 bases; bases with no gene match: 1. Germline lookup yields CDR1 SGHAT and CDR2 FQNNGV. The CDR3 length is 15 residues. Written as DNA, the CDR3 is TGTGCCAGCAGCCGGACTAGCGGGGGCACAGATACGCAGTATTTT. Its translation: CASSRTSGGTDTQYF.

This chain connects TRBV5-1 to TRBJ1-1; D may be TRBD1 (5 bases). Germline V gene lookup returns CDR1 SGHRS and CDR2 YFSETQ. Trimming pared 0 bases from V and 1 base from J, leaving 16 bases between. The CDR3 is 17 amino acids. The CDR3 spells CASSLGLRGGSNTEAFF. CDR3 coding DNA: TGCGCCAGCAGCTTGGGGTTAAGGGGCGGTTCGAACACTGAAGCTTTCTTT.

The CDR3 spells CASSWDRKGGQPQHF. The DNA for the CDR3 is TGTGCCAGCAGTTGGGACAGGAAGGGGGGTCAGCCCCAGCATTTT. The V and J genes are TRBV6-5 and TRBJ1-5; 8 nucleotides align to TRBD1. This CDR3 is built from 15 residues. Looked up from germline, CDR1 is MNHEY and CDR2 is SVGAGI. Germline trimming cut 4 bases from V and 6 bases from J; bases unmatched to any gene: 8.

There are a few counts of this clone. V and J are TRBV7-3 and TRBJ2-2; TRBD2 agrees at 8 bases. Germline V CDR1 and CDR2: SGHTA, FQGTGA. The CDR3 length is 16 residues. The trim removed 4 bases at V and 0 bases at J, leaving 4 bases unmatched. The CDR3 sequence: CASSSVAGTNTGELFF. As DNA, the CDR3 is TGTGCCAGCAGCTCAGTAGCGGGAACGAACACCGGGGAGCTGTTTTTT.

A few counts support this clone. The chain couples TRBV15 to TRBJ1-2; no firm D call. Deletions cut 1 base from V and 8 bases from J, with 17 bases between. This CDR3 is built from 15 residues. Per germline, CDR1 LNHNV and CDR2 YYDKDF (reference sequence). This CDR3 is CATSRGTDPPRGYTF. CDR3 nucleotides: TGTGCCACCAGCAGAGGCACCGACCCTCCGCGGGGCTACACCTTC.

The chain combines TRBV7-9 with TRBJ2-5; TRBD1 aligns across 10 bases. V lost 4 bases to trimming and J lost 5 bases; unmatched junction nucleotides: 13. Germline V lookup: CDR1 SEHNR, CDR2 FQNEAQ (reference sequence). This CDR3 has 17 amino acids. The CDR3 bases are TGTGCCAGCAGCTCTTATTTTTGGGACAGGGGAGGGGAGACCCAGTACTTC. Protein product: CASSSYFWDRGGETQYF.

V is TRBV2 and J is TRBJ2-7; TRBD1 matches 7 bases. J lost 2 bases, V lost 6 bases, and 7 bases had no gene match. The CDR3 covers 14 residues. CDR1 and CDR2 (germline): SNHLY, FYNNEI. The CDR3 reads CASSATDRAYEQYF. DNA for the CDR3: TGTGCCAGCAGCGCCACTGACAGGGCCTACGAGCAGTACTTC.

The chain carries TRBV5-5 and TRBJ1-2; 9 nucleotides align to TRBD1. Trimming removed 1 base from V and 4 bases from J; junction bases left unmatched: 5. The CDR3 runs 15 residues. Per the germline V gene, CDR1 is SGHKS and CDR2 is YYEKEE (reference sequence). Here the CDR3 reads CASSLWRDRAYGYTF. Here the CDR3 DNA reads TGTGCCAGCAGCTTGTGGCGGGACAGGGCCTATGGCTACACCTTC.

The chain combines TRBV20-1 with TRBJ2-5, with D tentatively TRBD2 (6 bases). The CDR3 contains 11 residues. In germline, CDR1 is DFQATT, CDR2 SNEGSKA (reference sequence). Trimming removed 0 bases from V and 13 bases from J, with 12 bases in between. CDR3 sequence reads: CSARDRGGAYF. The DNA of the CDR3 is TGCAGTGCTAGAGATCGAGGCGGGGCGTACTTC.

Note on this clone: Sequence at one end of the junction differs from germline and may be a read error. This chain links TRBV7-7 with TRBJ2-3, with 7 bases matching TRBD1. The CDR3 is 16 amino acids. From germline, CDR1 is SSHAT and CDR2 FNYEAQ (reference sequence). DNA of the CDR3: TGTGCTAGCAGCTCAGACAGGGATATGGTAACAGATACGCAGTATTTT. Translating gives CASSSDRDMVTDTQYF.

The sample holds many counts of this clone. V gene TRBV5-1 combines with J gene TRBJ2-3; D is unresolved. The V and J ends lost 3 bases and 5 bases respectively, with 10 bases between them. CDR1 is SGHRS, CDR2 YFSETQ, per germline. This CDR3 contains 13 residues. This CDR3 is CASSWAAEDTQYF. DNA for the CDR3: TGCGCCAGCAGCTGGGCTGCCGAAGATACGCAGTATTTT.

J is TRBJ1-2 and V is TRBV7-8, with TRBD1 as a possible D gene (5 bases). The germline gives CDR1 SGHVS, CDR2 FQNEAQ. V was shortened by 5 bases and J by 4 bases, with 11 bases between the two germline ends. The CDR3 loop spans 13 amino acids. CDR3 DNA: TGTGCCAGCAGCGTGGGGGGAAGCTATGGCTACACCTTC. Its translation is CASSVGGSYGYTF.